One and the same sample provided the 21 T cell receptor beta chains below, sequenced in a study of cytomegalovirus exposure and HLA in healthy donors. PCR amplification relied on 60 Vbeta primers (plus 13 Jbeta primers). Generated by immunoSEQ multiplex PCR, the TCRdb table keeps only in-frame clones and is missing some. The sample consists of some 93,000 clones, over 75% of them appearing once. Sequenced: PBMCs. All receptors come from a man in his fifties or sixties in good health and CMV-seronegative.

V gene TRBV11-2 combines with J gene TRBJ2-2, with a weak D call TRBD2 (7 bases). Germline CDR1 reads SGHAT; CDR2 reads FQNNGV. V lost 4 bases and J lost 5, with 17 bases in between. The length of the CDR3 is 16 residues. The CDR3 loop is CASSSPRGSGTGELFF. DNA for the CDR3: TGTGCCAGCAGCTCCCCCAGGGGTAGCGGGACCGGGGAGCTGTTTTTT.

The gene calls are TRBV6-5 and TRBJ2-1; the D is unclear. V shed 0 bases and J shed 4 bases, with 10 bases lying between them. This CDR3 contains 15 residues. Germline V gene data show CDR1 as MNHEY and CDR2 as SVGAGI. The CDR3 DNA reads TGTGCCAGCAGTTACTCTTTAGCTCCGTACAATGAGCAGTTCTTC. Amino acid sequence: CASSYSLAPYNEQFF.

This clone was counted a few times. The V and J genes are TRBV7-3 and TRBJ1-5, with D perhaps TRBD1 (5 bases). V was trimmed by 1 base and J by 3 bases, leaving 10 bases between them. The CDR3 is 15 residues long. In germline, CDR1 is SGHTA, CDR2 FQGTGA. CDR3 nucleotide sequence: TGTGCCAGCAGCTTAAGGGGCGGCCTCAATCAGCCCCAGCATTTT. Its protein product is CASSLRGGLNQPQHF.

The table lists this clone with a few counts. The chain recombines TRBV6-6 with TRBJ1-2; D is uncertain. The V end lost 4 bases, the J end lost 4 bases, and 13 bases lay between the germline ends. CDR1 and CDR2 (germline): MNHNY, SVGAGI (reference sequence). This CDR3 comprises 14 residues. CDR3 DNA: TGTGCCAGCAGTTTACGGTCCATCGGCTATGGCTACACCTTC. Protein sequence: CASSLRSIGYGYTF.

DNA for the CDR3: TGTGCCAGCAGCCCCCTGGGACAGGGGGCCTACGAGCAGTACTTC. It codes for CASSPLGQGAYEQYF. This chain links TRBV9 with TRBJ2-7; 11 bases fit TRBD1. Germline loops: CDR1 SGDLS, CDR2 YYNGEE. The V and J ends lost 4 bases and 2 bases, in that order; junction bases with no gene match: 5. This CDR3 spans 15 amino acids.

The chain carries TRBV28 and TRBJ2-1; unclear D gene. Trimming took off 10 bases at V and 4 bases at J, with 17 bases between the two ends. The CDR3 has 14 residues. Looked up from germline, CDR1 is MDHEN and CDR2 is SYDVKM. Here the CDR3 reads CATLTAQLYNEQFF. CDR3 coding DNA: TGTGCCACCTTAACTGCACAGCTTTACAATGAGCAGTTCTTC.

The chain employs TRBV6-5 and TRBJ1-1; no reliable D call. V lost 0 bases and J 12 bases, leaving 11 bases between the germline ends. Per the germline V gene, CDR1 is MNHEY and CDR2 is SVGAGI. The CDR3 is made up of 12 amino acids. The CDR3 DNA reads TGTGCCAGCAGTTACTCCTCGAGGGAGACTTTCTTT. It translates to CASSYSSRETFF.

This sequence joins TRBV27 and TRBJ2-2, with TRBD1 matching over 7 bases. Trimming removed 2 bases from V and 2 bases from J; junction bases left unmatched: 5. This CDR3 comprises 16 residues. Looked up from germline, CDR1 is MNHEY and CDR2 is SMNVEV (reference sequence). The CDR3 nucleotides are TGTGCCAGCAGTTTAGGGGACAGACTAAACACCGGGGAGCTGTTTTTT. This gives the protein CASSLGDRLNTGELFF.

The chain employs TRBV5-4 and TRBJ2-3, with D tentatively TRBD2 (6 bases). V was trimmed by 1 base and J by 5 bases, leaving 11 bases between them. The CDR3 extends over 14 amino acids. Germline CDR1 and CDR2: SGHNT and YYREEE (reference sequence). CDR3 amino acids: CASSLKLAGDTQYF. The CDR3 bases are TGTGCCAGCAGCTTGAAACTAGCCGGAGATACGCAGTATTTT.

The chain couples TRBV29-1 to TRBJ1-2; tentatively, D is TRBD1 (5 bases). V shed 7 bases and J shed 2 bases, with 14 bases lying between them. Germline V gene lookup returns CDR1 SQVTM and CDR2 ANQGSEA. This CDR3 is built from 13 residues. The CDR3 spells CSAEGRGNYGYTF. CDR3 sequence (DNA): TGCAGCGCCGAGGGGCGGGGGAACTATGGCTACACCTTC. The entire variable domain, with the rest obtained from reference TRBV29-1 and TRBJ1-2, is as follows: SAVISQKPSRDICQRGTSLTIQCQVDSQVTMMFWYRQQPGQSLTLIATANQGSEATYESGFVIDKFPISRPNLTFSTLTVSNMSPEDSSIYLCSAEGRGNYGYTFGSGTRLTVV.

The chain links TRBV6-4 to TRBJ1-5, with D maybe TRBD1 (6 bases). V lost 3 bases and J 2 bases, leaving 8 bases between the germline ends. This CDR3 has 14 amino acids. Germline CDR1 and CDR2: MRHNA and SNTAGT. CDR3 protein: CASSEAGGNQPQHF. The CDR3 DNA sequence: TGTGCCAGCAGTGAAGCAGGGGGCAATCAGCCCCAGCATTTT.

The CDR3 here is CASSPLVPGEKLFF. The CDR3 DNA is TGTGCCAGCAGTCCGCTCGTTCCGGGGGAAAAACTGTTTTTT. The rearrangement links TRBV6-5 to TRBJ1-4; no clear D. V gave up 5 bases and J gave up 8 bases, with 15 bases separating them. The CDR3 length is 14 residues. Per the germline V gene, CDR1 is MNHEY and CDR2 is SVGAGI.

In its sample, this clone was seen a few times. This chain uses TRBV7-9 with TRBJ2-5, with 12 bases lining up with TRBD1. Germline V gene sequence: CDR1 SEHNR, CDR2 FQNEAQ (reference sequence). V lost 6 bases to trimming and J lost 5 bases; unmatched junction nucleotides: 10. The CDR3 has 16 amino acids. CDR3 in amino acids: CASRTSGTGGWETQYF. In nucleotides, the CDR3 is TGTGCCAGCAGGACCTCCGGGACAGGGGGCTGGGAGACCCAGTACTTC. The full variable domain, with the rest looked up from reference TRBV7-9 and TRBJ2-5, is DTGVSQNPRHKITKRGQNVTFRCDPISEHNRLYWYRQTLGQGPEFLTYFQNEAQLEKSRLLSDRFSAERPKGSFSTLEIQRTEQGDSAMYLCASRTSGTGGWETQYFGPGTRLLVL.

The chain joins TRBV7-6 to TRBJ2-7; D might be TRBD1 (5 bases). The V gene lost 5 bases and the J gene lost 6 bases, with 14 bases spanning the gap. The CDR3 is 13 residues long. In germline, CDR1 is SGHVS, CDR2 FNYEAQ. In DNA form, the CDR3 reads TGTGCCAGCAGCCAAGGGGCAGGGCGCGAGCAGTACTTC. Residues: CASSQGAGREQYF.

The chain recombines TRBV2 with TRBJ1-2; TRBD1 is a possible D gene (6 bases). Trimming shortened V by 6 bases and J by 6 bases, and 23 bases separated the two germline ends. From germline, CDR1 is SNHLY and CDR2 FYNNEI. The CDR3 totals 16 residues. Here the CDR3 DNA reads TGTGCCAGCAGCGCCGGGACAAGGGCCCGTCTTGATGGCTACACCTTC. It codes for CASSAGTRARLDGYTF.

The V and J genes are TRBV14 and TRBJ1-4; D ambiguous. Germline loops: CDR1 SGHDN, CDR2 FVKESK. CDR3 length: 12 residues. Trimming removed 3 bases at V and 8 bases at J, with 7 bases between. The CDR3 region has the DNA TGTGCCAGCAGCCAGCAGTTCGAAAAACTGTTTTTT. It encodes CASSQQFEKLFF.

Here the CDR3 reads CASARDWQNNEQFF. The CDR3 DNA sequence: TGTGCCAGCGCTCGGGACTGGCAAAACAATGAGCAGTTCTTC. V usage is TRBV9 and J usage is TRBJ2-1; TRBD2 might be the D (6 bases). The CDR3 runs 14 residues. From germline, CDR1 is SGDLS and CDR2 YYNGEE. V shed 7 bases and J shed 5 bases, with 16 bases lying between them.

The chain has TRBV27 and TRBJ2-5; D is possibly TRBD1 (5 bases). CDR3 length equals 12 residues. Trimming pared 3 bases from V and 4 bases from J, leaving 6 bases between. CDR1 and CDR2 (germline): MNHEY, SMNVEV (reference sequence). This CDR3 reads CASSFTGETQYF. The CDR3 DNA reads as TGTGCCAGCAGTTTTACAGGAGAGACCCAGTACTTC.

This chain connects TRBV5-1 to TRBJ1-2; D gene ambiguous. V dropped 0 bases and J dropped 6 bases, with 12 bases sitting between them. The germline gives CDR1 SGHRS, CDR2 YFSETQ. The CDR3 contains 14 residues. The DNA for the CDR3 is TGCGCCAGCAGCTTGGAAGCGAACTCTGATGGCTACACCTTC. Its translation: CASSLEANSDGYTF.

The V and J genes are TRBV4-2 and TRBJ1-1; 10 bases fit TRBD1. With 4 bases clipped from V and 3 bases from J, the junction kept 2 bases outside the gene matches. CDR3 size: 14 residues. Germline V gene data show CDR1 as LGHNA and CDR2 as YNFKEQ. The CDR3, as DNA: TGTGCCAGCAGCCCGACAGGGGGCTACACTGAAGCTTTCTTT. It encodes CASSPTGGYTEAFF.

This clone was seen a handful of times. CDR3 protein: CASSFQRTAFYNEQFF. The CDR3, as DNA: TGCGCCAGCAGCTTTCAGCGGACAGCGTTCTACAATGAGCAGTTCTTC. This chain joins TRBV5-1 and TRBJ2-1; tentatively, D is TRBD1 (6 bases). Germline V gene sequence: CDR1 SGHRS, CDR2 YFSETQ. Trimming pared 2 bases from V and 3 bases from J, leaving 15 bases between. The CDR3 runs 16 residues.